This TCR beta chain is drawn from a study of blood T cell repertoires in COVID-19. Study background: The United States, Italy and Spain provided the acute and convalescent COVID-19 samples. Nucleic acid was either cDNA or gDNA, and it came from T cells, B-cell-depleted T cells, or PBMCs.

Per the study methods: Using reference gene primer amplification, nucleated cell counts were estimated. The table came from immunoSEQ multiplex PCR; TCRdb's copy has only in-frame clones and leaves some out. The V and J calls and clone size were taken over from that table, and D and trimming were inferred from the DNA. Of around 120,000 clones listed, approximately 80% are singletons. This clone was found a few times. Between the trimmed V and J ends, which lost 2 bases and 6 bases, there was a span of 17 bases. Per the germline V gene, CDR1 is MNHNS and CDR2 is SASEGT. This CDR3 contains 16 residues.

The rearrangement uses TRBV6-1 and TRBJ1-5, with D possibly being TRBD1 (6 bases). Sequencing was performed on peripheral blood. The sequence derives from a man aged 65 to 79 with active or convalescent COVID-19. The CDR3 sequence is CASSEYRQGNGQPQHF. The CDR3 bases are TGTGCCAGCAGTGAATATAGGCAGGGGAACGGTCAGCCCCAGCATTTT.